What follows are 5 T cell receptor beta chains derived from one specimen sequenced in a study of human T cells and chemical hapten exposure. TCRdb independently ran MiXCR on the RACE reads; one entry per CDR3 protein. The profile shows 65,000 to 95,000 distinct CDR3 sequences, 6.5% to 8.5% of them singletons. Time point here: patch test 2, 6 weeks after DPC sensitization. The treatment here: therapeutic diphenylcyclopropenone sensitization with weekly scalp DPC. Sequencing used whole blood, obtained in connection with sensitization to the hapten diphenylcyclopropenone (DPC). These receptors all stem from a woman in her twenties or thirties with alopecia areata. Some clones in this sample may be carry-over from other donors' samples.

About this clonotype itself: Just one base apart from a much larger clone, this may be a read error. The rearrangement uses TRBV3-1 and TRBJ2-1, with D possibly matching TRBD2 (5 bases). Trimming took 8 bases from V and 8 from J, leaving 16 bases between them. Germline loops: CDR1 LGHDT, CDR2 YNNKEL (reference sequence). The CDR3 consists of 13 residues. CDR3 coding DNA: TGTGCCAGCGGCCCCGGACTCCGGGATGAGCAGTTCTTC. This gives the protein CASGPGLRDEQFF.

A few counts support this clonotype. The J gene is TRBJ2-6, the V gene TRBV23-1; 7 bases agree with TRBD1. TRBV23-1 is sorted into the ORF group, with uncertain function. The CDR3 loop spans 19 amino acids. J was trimmed by 1 base and V by 3 bases; bases with no gene match: 12. CDR3 protein: CASSHPTGKSLSGANVLTF. Here the CDR3 DNA reads TGCGCCAGCAGTCACCCGACAGGGAAGTCCCTATCTGGGGCCAACGTCCTGACTTTC.

This clonotype was detected a few times. The rearrangement joins TRBV12-3 or TRBV12-4 to TRBJ2-1; tentatively, D is TRBD1 (6 bases). The CDR3 consists of 14 residues. Trimming stripped 1 base from V and 7 bases from J, with 11 bases between. The CDR3 DNA reads as TGTGCCAGCAGTTTAGGGGCAGACAGGAATGAGCAGTTCTTC. Translated, it gives CASSLGADRNEQFF.

The chain is built from TRBV18 and TRBJ1-1; D gene ambiguous. V was trimmed by 3 bases and J by 3 bases, leaving 14 bases between them. From germline, CDR1 is KGHSH and CDR2 LQKENI. The CDR3 loop spans 15 amino acids. CDR3: CASSPTRIGDTEAFF. The DNA of the CDR3 is TGTGCCAGCTCACCTACCCGGATTGGGGACACTGAAGCTTTCTTT.

This clonotype was detected many times. The rearrangement uses TRBV30 and TRBJ2-1, with D unclear. Deletions cut 0 bases from V and 6 bases from J, with 9 bases between. The CDR3 has 13 amino acids. Germline CDR1 GTSNPN, CDR2 SVGIG (reference sequence). CDR3 amino acids: CAWSVLAFNEQFF. The CDR3 nucleotides read TGTGCCTGGAGTGTACTTGCGTTCAATGAGCAGTTCTTC.